These 14 T cell receptor beta chains came from one sample sequenced in a study of control samples from healthy donors and cancer patients. Repertoires were generated with immunoSEQ multiplex PCR, while TCRdb's copy carries only in-frame clones and drops some. This sample has about 84,000 clones, with 80% to 90% found just once. Sequencing input: PBMCs. These receptor sequences come from a man aged 55 to 70 with head and neck cancer.

As for this clone: One junction end disagrees with the germline gene, perhaps due to a read error. This chain connects TRBV11-2 to TRBJ2-7; the match to TRBD2 covers 10 bases. CDR1 is SGHAT, CDR2 FQNNGV, per germline. CDR3 length equals 13 residues. The CDR3 loop reads CASSFGLAEPRFF. DNA for the CDR3: TGTGCCAGCAGCTTCGGACTAGCGGAGCCGCGTTTCTTC.

This chain uses TRBV28 with TRBJ1-4, with D possibly being TRBD1 (5 bases). The CDR3 has 16 residues. Per germline, CDR1 MDHEN and CDR2 SYDVKM. V shed 3 bases and J shed 2 bases, with 13 bases lying between them. The CDR3: CASSLGQGWTNEKLFF. The DNA for the CDR3 is TGTGCCAGCAGTTTGGGGCAGGGTTGGACTAATGAAAAACTGTTTTTT.

The CDR3 here is CASSRPVGAEEAFF. CDR3 DNA sequence: TGTGCCAGCAGCCGACCAGTGGGGGCTGAGGAAGCTTTCTTT. The rearrangement uses TRBV4-2 and TRBJ1-1, with a possible D match to TRBD1 (6 bases). V lost 4 bases and J 8 bases, leaving 17 bases between the germline ends. CDR3 length equals 14 residues. CDR1 LGHNA and CDR2 YNFKEQ come from the germline V gene.

The chain carries TRBV10-3 and TRBJ1-5, with D possibly matching TRBD1 (5 bases). The germline V and J ends were trimmed by 2 bases and 6 bases, with 14 bases remaining between them. CDR1 is ENHRY, CDR2 SYGVKD, per germline. The CDR3 contains 15 residues. The CDR3 region has the DNA TGTGCCATCAGTGAGCAGGGAGGGCCCGGTCAGCCCCAGCATTTT. This codes for CAISEQGGPGQPQHF.

V is TRBV28 and J is TRBJ1-5; D might be TRBD1 (5 bases). Germline assignment: CDR1 MDHEN and CDR2 SYDVKM. V dropped 5 bases and J dropped 0 bases, with 14 bases sitting between them. This CDR3 has 16 amino acids. The CDR3 nucleotides read TGTGCCAGCAGTCCCTTACAGGTTTATAGCAATCAGCCCCAGCATTTT. Translating it yields CASSPLQVYSNQPQHF. Full variable domain (missing parts from reference TRBV28 and TRBJ1-5): DVKVTQSSRYLVKRTGEKVFLECVQDMDHENMFWYRQDPGLGLRLIYFSYDVKMKEKGDIPEGYSVSREKKERFSLILESASTNQTSMYLCASSPLQVYSNQPQHFGDGTRLSIL.

This clone was found once. This rearrangement joins TRBV30 to TRBJ1-5; the match to TRBD1 covers 10 bases. Germline V CDR1 and CDR2: GTSNPN, SVGIG (reference sequence). CDR3 size: 17 residues. J was trimmed by 3 bases and V by 3 bases; bases with no gene match: 11. The CDR3 DNA reads TGTGCCTGGAGGTCTAGGACCGGGACAGGGGACAATCAGCCCCAGCATTTT. Its translation is CAWRSRTGTGDNQPQHF.

CDR3 bases: TGTGCCAGCGTTTTGGAGAAAGTTACAGATACGCAGTATTTT. Translated: CASVLEKVTDTQYF. The rearrangement uses TRBV7-8 and TRBJ2-3, with D unclear. Per the germline V gene, CDR1 is SGHVS and CDR2 is FQNEAQ. The CDR3 loop spans 14 amino acids. V dropped 8 bases and J dropped 3 bases, with 15 bases sitting between them.

This sequence joins TRBV6-5 and TRBJ2-7, with 7 bases aligning to TRBD2. The germline V gene encodes CDR1 MNHEY and CDR2 SVGAGI. V lost 6 bases and J lost 4; bases outside the gene matches: 6. The CDR3 runs 13 residues. CDR3 bases: TGTGCCAGCAGACTACGGGAGGCTTACGAGCAGTACTTC. Protein: CASRLREAYEQYF.

The chain uses TRBV2 and TRBJ2-1; 11 bases are a match to TRBD2. The CDR3 runs 15 residues. V was pared by 6 bases and J by 5 bases, with 6 bases of the junction left unmatched. Germline-derived CDR1 and CDR2 are SNHLY and FYNNEI. CDR3: CASRAGTSGHNEQFF. CDR3 DNA: TGTGCCAGCAGAGCCGGGACTAGCGGACACAATGAGCAGTTCTTC.

V gene TRBV5-6 combines with J gene TRBJ1-4; the D gene is possibly TRBD1 (5 bases). Germline CDR1 is SGHDT and CDR2 is YYEEEE. Trimming pared 3 bases from V and 8 bases from J, leaving 14 bases between. This CDR3 is built from 14 residues. The CDR3 nucleotides are TGTGCCAGCAGCTCCCCCGGGGCGCGCGAAAAACTGTTTTTT. Its translation is CASSSPGAREKLFF.

The rearrangement links TRBV5-6 to TRBJ2-2; D not resolved. Germline V gives CDR1 SGHDT, CDR2 YYEEEE. The CDR3 sequence is 14 residues long. Trimming pared 0 bases from V and 4 bases from J, leaving 7 bases between. The CDR3 DNA sequence: TGTGCCAGCAGCTTGGGGCGGTCCACCGGGGAGCTGTTTTTT. As protein: CASSLGRSTGELFF.

V and J are TRBV5-1 and TRBJ2-1; the D call may be TRBD1 or TRBD2 (5 bases each). V was clipped by 2 bases and J by 6 bases, with 12 bases between them. The CDR3 is made up of 14 amino acids. Per germline, CDR1 SGHRS and CDR2 YFSETQ. CDR3 nucleotides: TGCGCCAGCAGCTTAGAGGGGTTTAGCAATGAGCAGTTCTTC. Residues: CASSLEGFSNEQFF.

This chain connects TRBV7-9 to TRBJ1-1; D gene uncertain. Trimming stripped 2 bases from V and 7 bases from J, with 14 bases between. Germline values: CDR1 SEHNR, CDR2 FQNEAQ (reference sequence). The CDR3 covers 14 residues. CDR3 nucleotide sequence: TGTGCCAGCAGCTTAACCCGGACTCCAGTTGAAGCTTTCTTT. Protein product: CASSLTRTPVEAFF.

The CDR3 loop reads CASSLFGGVNTEAFF. CDR3 DNA: TGTGCCAGCAGTTTATTTGGGGGCGTAAACACTGAAGCTTTCTTT. The chain couples TRBV27 to TRBJ1-1; TRBD1 is a possible D gene (6 bases). CDR3 length: 15 residues. CDR1 and CDR2 (germline): MNHEY, SMNVEV (reference sequence). V was trimmed by 1 base and J by 2 bases, leaving 11 bases between them.